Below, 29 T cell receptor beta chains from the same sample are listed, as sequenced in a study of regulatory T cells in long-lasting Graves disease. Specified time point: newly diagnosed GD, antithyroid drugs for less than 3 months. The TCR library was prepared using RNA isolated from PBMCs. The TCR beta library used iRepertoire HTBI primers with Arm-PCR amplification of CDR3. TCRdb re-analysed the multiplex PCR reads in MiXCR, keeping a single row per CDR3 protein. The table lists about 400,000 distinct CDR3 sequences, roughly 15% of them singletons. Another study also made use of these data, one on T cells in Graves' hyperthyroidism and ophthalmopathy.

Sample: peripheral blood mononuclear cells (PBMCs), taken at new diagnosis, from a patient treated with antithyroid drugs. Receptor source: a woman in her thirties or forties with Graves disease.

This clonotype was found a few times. Here the CDR3 reads CASSQGGGGNEQYF. The CDR3 coding sequence is TGCGCCAGCAGCCAGGGAGGGGGGGGAAACGAGCAGTACTTC. This chain connects TRBV4-1 to TRBJ2-7; D possibly corresponds to TRBD2 (7 bases). The germline V gene encodes CDR1 MGHRA and CDR2 YSYEKL. This CDR3 has 14 amino acids. The germline V and J ends were trimmed by 3 bases and 5 bases, with 14 bases remaining between them.

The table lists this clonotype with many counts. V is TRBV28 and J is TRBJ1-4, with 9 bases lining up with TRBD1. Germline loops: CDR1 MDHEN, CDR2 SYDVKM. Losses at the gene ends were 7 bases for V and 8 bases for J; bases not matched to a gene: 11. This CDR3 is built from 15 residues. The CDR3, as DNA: TGTGCCAGCACCACCCTCCGGGACAGGGTAGAAAAACTGTTTTTT. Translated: CASTTLRDRVEKLFF.

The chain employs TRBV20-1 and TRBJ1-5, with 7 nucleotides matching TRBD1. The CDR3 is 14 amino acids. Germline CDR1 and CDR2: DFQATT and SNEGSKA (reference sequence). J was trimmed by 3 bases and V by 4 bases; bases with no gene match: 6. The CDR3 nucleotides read TGCAGTGCTACCACGGGACAGTTCAATCAGCCCCAGCATTTT. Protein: CSATTGQFNQPQHF.

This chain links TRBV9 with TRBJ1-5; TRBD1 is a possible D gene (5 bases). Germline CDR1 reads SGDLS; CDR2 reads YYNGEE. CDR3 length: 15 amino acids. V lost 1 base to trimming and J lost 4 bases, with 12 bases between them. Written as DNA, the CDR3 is TGTGCCAGCAGCGTAAGAGGGGATTGGAATCAGCCCCAGCATTTT. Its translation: CASSVRGDWNQPQHF.

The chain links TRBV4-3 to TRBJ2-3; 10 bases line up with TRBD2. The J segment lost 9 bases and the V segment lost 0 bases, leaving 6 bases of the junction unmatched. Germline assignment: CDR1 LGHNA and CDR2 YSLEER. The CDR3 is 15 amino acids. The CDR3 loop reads CASSQESSGSVTQYF. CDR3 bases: TGCGCCAGCAGCCAAGAATCTAGCGGGAGTGTGACGCAGTATTTT.

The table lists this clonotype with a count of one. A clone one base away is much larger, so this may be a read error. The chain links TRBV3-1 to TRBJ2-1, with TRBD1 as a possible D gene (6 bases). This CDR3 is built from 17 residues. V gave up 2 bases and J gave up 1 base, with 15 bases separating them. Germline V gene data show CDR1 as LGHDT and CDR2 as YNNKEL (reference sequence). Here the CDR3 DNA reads TGTGCCAGCAGCCAACCCTCCGCAGGGGCTTCCTACAATGAGCAGTTCTTC. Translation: CASSQPSAGASYNEQFF.

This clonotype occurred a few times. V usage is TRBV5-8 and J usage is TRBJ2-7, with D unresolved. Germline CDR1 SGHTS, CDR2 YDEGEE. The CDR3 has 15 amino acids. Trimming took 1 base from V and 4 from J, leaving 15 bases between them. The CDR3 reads CASSLRYITEYEQYF. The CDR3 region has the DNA TGTGCCAGCAGCTTGCGGTATATCACCGAGTACGAGCAGTACTTC.

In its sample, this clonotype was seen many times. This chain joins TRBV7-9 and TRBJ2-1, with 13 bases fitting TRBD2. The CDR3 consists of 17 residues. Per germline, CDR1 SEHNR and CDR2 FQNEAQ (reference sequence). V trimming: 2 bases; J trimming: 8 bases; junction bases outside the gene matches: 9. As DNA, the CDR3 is TGTGCCAGCAGCTTAATGTCCGGACTAGCGGGAGTGGATGAGCAGTTCTTC. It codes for CASSLMSGLAGVDEQFF.

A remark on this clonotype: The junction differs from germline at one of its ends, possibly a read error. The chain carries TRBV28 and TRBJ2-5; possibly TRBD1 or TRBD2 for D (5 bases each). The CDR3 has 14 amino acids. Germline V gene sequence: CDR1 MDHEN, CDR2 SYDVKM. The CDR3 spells CASSIGTVQETQHF. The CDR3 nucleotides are TGTGCCAGCAGCATAGGGACGGTCCAAGAGACCCAGCACTTC.

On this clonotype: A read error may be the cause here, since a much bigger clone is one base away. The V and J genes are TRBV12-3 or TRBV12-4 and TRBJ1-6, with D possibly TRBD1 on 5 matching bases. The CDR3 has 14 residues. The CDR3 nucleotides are TGTGCCAGCAATTTAGCAGGGCATAATTCACCCCTCCACTTT. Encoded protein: CASNLAGHNSPLHF.

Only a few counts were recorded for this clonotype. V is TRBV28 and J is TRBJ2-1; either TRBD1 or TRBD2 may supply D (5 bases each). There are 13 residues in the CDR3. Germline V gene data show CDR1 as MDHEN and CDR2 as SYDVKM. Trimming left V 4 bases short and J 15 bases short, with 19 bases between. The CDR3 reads CASSSGTGQGRFF. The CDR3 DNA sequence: TGTGCCAGCAGTTCGGGAACGGGCCAGGGCCGGTTCTTC.

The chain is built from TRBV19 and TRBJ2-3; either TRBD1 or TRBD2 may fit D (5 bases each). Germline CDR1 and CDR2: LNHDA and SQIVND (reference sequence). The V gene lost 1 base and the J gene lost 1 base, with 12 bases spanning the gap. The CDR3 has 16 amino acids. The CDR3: CASSIGWGRGTDTQYF. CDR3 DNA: TGTGCCAGTAGTATAGGCTGGGGGAGAGGCACAGATACGCAGTATTTT.

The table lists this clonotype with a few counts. The CDR3 DNA reads as TGTGCCCTGAGACTAGCCGGCACAGATACGCAGTATTTT. It translates to CALRLAGTDTQYF. The chain carries TRBV30 and TRBJ2-3; 7 nucleotides line up with TRBD2. This CDR3 is built from 13 residues. V lost 8 bases and J lost 1; bases outside the gene matches: 6. The germline CDR1 and CDR2 sequences are GTSNPN and SVGIG (reference sequence).

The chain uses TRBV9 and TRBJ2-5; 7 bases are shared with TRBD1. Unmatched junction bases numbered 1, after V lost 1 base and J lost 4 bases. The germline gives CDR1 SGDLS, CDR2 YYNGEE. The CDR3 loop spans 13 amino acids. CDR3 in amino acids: CASSVRGRETQYF. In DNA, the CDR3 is TGTGCCAGCAGCGTAAGGGGGCGAGAGACCCAGTACTTC.

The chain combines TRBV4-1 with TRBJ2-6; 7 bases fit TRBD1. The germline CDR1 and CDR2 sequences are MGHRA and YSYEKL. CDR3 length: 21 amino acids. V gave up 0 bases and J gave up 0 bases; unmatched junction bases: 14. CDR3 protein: CASSQDGGAGGQGSGANVLTF. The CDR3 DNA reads TGCGCCAGCAGCCAAGATGGGGGCGCAGGGGGTCAGGGCTCTGGGGCCAACGTCCTGACTTTC.

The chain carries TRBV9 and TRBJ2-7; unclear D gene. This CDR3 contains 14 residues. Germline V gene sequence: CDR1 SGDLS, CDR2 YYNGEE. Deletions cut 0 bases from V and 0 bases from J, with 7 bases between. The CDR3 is CASSVGSRSYEQYF. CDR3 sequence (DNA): TGTGCCAGCAGCGTAGGCTCTCGCTCCTACGAGCAGTACTTC.

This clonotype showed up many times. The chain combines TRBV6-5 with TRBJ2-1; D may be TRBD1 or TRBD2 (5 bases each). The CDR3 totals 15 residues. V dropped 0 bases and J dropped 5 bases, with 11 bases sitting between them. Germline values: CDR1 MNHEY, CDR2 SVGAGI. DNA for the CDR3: TGTGCCAGCAGTTACTCGGGACCCGGAGACAATGAGCAGTTCTTC. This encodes CASSYSGPGDNEQFF.

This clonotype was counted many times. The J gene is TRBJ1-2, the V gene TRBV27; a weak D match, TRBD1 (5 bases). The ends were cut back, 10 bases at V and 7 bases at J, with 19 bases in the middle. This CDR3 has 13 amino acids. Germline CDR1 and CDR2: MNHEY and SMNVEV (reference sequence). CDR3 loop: CATKSSGGGGYTF. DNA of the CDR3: TGTGCCACCAAAAGTTCGGGGGGGGGTGGCTACACCTTC.

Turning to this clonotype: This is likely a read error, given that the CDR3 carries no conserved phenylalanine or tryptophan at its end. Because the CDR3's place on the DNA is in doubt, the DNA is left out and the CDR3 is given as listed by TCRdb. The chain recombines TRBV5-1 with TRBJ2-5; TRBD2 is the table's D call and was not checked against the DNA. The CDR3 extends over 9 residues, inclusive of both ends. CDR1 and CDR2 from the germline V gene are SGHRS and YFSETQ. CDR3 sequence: CASSPRLAG.

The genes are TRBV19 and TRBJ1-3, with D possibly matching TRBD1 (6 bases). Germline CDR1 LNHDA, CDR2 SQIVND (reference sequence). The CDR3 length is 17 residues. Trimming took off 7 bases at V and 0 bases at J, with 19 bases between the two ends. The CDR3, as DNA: TGTGCCAGTACCCCCAGTGGGGGGCTGTTCTCTGGAAACACCATATATTTT. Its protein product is CASTPSGGLFSGNTIYF.

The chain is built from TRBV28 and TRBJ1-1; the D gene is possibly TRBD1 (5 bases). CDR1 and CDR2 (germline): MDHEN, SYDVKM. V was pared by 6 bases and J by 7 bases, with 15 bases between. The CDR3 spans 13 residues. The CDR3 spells CASSLGGDGEAFF. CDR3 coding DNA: TGTGCCAGCAGCCTCGGGGGGGATGGTGAAGCTTTCTTT.

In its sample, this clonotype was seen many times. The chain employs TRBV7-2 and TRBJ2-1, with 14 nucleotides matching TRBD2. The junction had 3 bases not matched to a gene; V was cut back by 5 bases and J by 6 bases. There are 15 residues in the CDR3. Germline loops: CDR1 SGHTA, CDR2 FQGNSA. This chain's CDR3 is CASSRGLAGVNEQFF. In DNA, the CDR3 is TGTGCCAGCAGCCGGGGACTAGCGGGAGTCAATGAGCAGTTCTTC.

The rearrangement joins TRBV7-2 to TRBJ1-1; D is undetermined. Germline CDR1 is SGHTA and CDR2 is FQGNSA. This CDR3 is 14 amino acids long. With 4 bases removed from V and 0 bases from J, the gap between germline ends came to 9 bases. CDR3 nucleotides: TGTGCCAGCAGCTGGGATCTAATGAACACTGAAGCTTTCTTT. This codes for CASSWDLMNTEAFF. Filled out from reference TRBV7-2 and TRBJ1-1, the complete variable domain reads GAGVSQSPSNKVTEKGKDVELRCDPISGHTALYWYRQSLGQGLEFLIYFQGNSAPDKSGLPSDRFSAERTGGSVSTLTIQRTQQEDSAVYLCASSWDLMNTEAFFGQGTRLTVV.

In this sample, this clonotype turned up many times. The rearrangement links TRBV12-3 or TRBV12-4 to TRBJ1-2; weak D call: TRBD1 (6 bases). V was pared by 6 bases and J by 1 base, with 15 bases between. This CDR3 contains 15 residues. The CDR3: CASRGGGFVNYGYTF. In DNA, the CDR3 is TGTGCCAGCAGAGGGGGGGGTTTCGTTAACTATGGCTACACCTTC.

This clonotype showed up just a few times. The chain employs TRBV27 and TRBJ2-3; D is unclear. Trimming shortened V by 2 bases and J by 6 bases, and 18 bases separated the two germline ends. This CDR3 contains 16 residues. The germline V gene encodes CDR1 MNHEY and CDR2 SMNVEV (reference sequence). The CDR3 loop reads CASSLGRQGVMDTQYF. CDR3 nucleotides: TGTGCCAGCAGTTTAGGGCGACAAGGAGTTATGGATACGCAGTATTTT.

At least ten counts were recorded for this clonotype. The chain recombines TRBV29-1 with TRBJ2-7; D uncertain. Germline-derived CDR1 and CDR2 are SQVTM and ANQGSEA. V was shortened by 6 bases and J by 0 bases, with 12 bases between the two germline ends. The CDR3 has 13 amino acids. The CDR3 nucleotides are TGCAGCGTCCCCTCCCCTCACTCCTACGAGCAGTACTTC. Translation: CSVPSPHSYEQYF.

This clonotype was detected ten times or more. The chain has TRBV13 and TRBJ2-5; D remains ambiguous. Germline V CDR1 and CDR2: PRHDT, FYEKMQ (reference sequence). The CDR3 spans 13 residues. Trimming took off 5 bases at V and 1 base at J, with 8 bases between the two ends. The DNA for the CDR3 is TGTGCCAGCAGCCCAAGGGTCCAAGAGACCCAGTACTTC. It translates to CASSPRVQETQYF.

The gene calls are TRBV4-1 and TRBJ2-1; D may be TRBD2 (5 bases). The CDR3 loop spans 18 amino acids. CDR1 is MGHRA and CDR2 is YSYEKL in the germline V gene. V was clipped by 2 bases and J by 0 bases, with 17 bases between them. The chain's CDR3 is CASSQSGLIANSYNEQFF. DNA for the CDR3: TGCGCCAGCAGCCAATCTGGCCTTATAGCGAACTCCTACAATGAGCAGTTCTTC.

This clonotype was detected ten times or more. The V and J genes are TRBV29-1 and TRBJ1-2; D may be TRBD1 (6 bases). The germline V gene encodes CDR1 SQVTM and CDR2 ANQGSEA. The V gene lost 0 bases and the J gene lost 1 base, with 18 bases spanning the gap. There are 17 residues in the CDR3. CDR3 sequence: CSVEDPGAGDRNYGYTF. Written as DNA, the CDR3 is TGCAGCGTTGAAGATCCGGGGGCAGGGGATCGTAACTATGGCTACACCTTC. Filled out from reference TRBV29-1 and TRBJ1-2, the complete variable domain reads SAVISQKPSRDICQRGTSLTIQCQVDSQVTMMFWYRQQPGQSLTLIATANQGSEATYESGFVIDKFPISRPNLTFSTLTVSNMSPEDSSIYLCSVEDPGAGDRNYGYTFGSGTRLTVV.